The subject of this entry is one T cell receptor (beta chain). The antigen remains undetermined. V lost 2 bases and J 3 bases, leaving 13 bases between the germline ends. CDR3 length: 16 residues. Germline V gene data show CDR1 as MDHEN and CDR2 as SYDVKM. This specimen belongs to a study of regulatory T cells in long-lasting Graves disease. To make TCR beta libraries, researchers used iRepertoire HTBI primers and Arm-PCR of CDR3 regions. Via MiXCR, TCRdb re-called the multiplex PCR reads, giving one row per CDR3 protein. The data contain 650,000 to 700,000 distinct CDR3 sequences, 30% of them seen just once; the ten biggest clones take up roughly 40%. Specified time point: persistent/refractory GD, antithyroid drugs over 5 years with positive TRAb. Extracted RNA from PBMCs served as the source of the TCR library. Study-wide results and caveats: Analyses excluded thyroid tissue, covering peripheral blood alone. Persistent Graves' patients showed less TCR diversity than newly diagnosed ones. Segments TRBV28, TRBJ1-2 and TRBJ2-5 showed preferential usage in persistent disease.

The sequence derives from a female donor with Graves disease. Sequenced material: peripheral blood mononuclear cells (PBMCs), taken when the disease was refractory, from a patient treated with antithyroid drugs. V usage is TRBV28 and J usage is TRBJ2-2; TRBD2 is a possible D gene (5 bases). The CDR3, as DNA: TGTGCCAGCAGTTTAAATTCGGGAATTGACACCGGGGAGCTGTTTTTT. This translates into CASSLNSGIDTGELFF.